Listed below are T cell receptor beta chains from one sample, sequenced in a study of early stage breast cancer tumors. Profiled with immunoSEQ multiplex PCR; TCRdb holds only in-frame clones, not every one. Among more than 60,000 clones, approximately 79% were seen once, and the ten largest hold roughly 3.5%. The sequenced sample consisted of blood. The receptor source for this set is a person between 60 and 70 years old with breast cancer. The CDR3 runs from the conserved cysteine through the conserved F or W. The order of the fields is clone size, J gene, D gene, V gene, CDR3 protein, CDR3 DNA. D genes are given only for firm matches. The listing skips clone size in some rows; elsewhere it reads once, few, many or a size class.

>NA|TRBJ1-1|NA|TRBV5-6
CASSYLRGPVNTEAFF
TGTGCCAGCAGCTACTTACGGGGGCCGGTGAACACTGAAGCTTTCTTT
>NA|TRBJ2-1|TRBD2|TRBV29-1
CSVGIAGPTYNEQFF
TGCAGCGTCGGCATAGCGGGCCCTACCTACAATGAGCAGTTCTTC
>NA|TRBJ1-1|NA|TRBV9
CASSARPNTEAFF
TGTGCCAGCAGCGCCCGCCCGAACACTGAAGCTTTCTTT
>NA|TRBJ1-3|NA|TRBV2
CASILSGQSSGNTIYF
TGTGCCAGCATTCTTTCAGGGCAGAGCTCTGGAAACACCATATATTTT
>NA|TRBJ2-3|NA|TRBV30
CAWSVGTDTQYF
TGTGCCTGGAGTGTTGGCACAGATACGCAGTATTTT
>NA|TRBJ1-5|TRBD1|TRBV6-5
CASSYGQGDNQPQHF
TGTGCCAGCAGTTACGGTCAGGGGGACAATCAGCCCCAGCATTTT
>NA|TRBJ2-4|NA|TRBV2
CASSELSGTGSAKNIQYF
TGTGCCAGCAGTGAACTATCCGGGACGGGGTCAGCCAAAAACATTCAGTACTTC
>NA|TRBJ2-1|TRBD1|TRBV27
CASGERQGAGNEQFF
TGTGCCAGCGGTGAAAGACAGGGGGCGGGCAATGAGCAGTTCTTC
>NA|TRBJ2-2|NA|TRBV6-6
CASSYKTGNTGELFF
TGTGCCAGCAGTTACAAGACAGGGAACACCGGGGAGCTGTTTTTT
>few|TRBJ1-2|NA|TRBV10-1
CASSAEPRVGYTF
TGCGCCAGCAGTGCAGAACCCAGGGTGGGCTACACCTTC
>NA|TRBJ2-7|NA|TRBV6-5
CASSYPGLEQYF
TGTGCCAGCAGTTACCCAGGACTCGAGCAGTACTTC
>NA|TRBJ1-2|NA|TRBV2
CASSARGISGYTF
TGTGCCAGCAGTGCGAGGGGGATCTCTGGCTACACCTTC
>NA|TRBJ2-7|NA|TRBV7-8
CASRRQVTYEQYF
TGTGCCAGCAGACGACAGGTTACCTACGAGCAGTACTTC
>NA|TRBJ2-3|NA|TRBV28
CASSLNGVDTQYF
TGTGCCAGCAGTTTAAATGGGGTAGATACGCAGTATTTT
>once|TRBJ1-3|TRBD1|TRBV7-8
CASSLAPGQGAGNTIYF
TGTGCCAGCAGCTTAGCGCCGGGACAGGGGGCAGGAAACACCATATATTTT
>NA|TRBJ2-7|TRBD2|TRBV27
CASSPSWRELYEQYF
TGTGCCAGCAGCCCGTCGTGGCGGGAGCTCTACGAGCAGTACTTC
>NA|TRBJ2-7|TRBD1|TRBV10-3
CAISAGTGGYEQYF
TGTGCCATCAGTGCCGGGACAGGAGGCTACGAGCAGTACTTC
>NA|TRBJ2-2|TRBD2|TRBV2
CASRSGGFGTGELFF
TGTGCCAGCAGGAGCGGGGGGTTTGGTACCGGGGAGCTGTTTTTT
>NA|TRBJ1-1|TRBD1|TRBV6-6
CASSYQPGTGAEAFF
TGTGCCAGCAGTTACCAACCGGGGACAGGGGCTGAAGCTTTCTTT
>NA|TRBJ2-1|NA|TRBV11-2
CASSLGFSASSYNEQFF
TGTGCCAGCAGCTTAGGGTTTAGTGCCAGCTCCTACAATGAGCAGTTCTTC
>NA|TRBJ2-7|NA|TRBV5-1
CASSLGTDGHEYF
TGCGCCAGCAGCTTGGGGACAGACGGCCATGAGTACTTC
>NA|TRBJ2-5|NA|TRBV5-1
CASSLALGETQYF
TGCGCCAGCAGCTTGGCCTTAGGGGAGACCCAGTACTTC
>NA|TRBJ2-1|NA|TRBV11-2
CASSPGGRGYNEQFF
TGTGCCAGCAGCCCAGGAGGGAGGGGGTACAATGAGCAGTTCTTC
>few|TRBJ1-6|NA|TRBV5-1
CASSLGQFNSPLHF
TGCGCCAGCAGCTTGGGGCAGTTTAATTCACCCCTCCACTTT
>NA|TRBJ1-4|NA|TRBV30
CAWGGNEEKLFF
TGTGCCTGGGGGGGCAACGAAGAAAAACTGTTTTTT
>NA|TRBJ2-3|TRBD2|TRBV2
CASSAGGYTQYF
TGTGCCAGCAGTGCGGGGGGATATACGCAGTATTTT